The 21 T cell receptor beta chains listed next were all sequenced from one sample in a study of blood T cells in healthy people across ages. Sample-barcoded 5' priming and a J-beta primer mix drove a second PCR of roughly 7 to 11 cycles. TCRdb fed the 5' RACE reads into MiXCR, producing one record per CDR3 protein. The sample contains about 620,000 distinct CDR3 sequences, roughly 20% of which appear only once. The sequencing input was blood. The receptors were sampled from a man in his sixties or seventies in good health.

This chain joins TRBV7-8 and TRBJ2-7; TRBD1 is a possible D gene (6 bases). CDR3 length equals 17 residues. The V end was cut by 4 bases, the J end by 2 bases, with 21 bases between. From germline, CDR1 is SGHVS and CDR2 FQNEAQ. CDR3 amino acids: CASSSPQTGFGAYEQYF. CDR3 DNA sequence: TGTGCCAGCAGCTCACCTCAAACAGGGTTTGGGGCCTACGAGCAGTACTTC.

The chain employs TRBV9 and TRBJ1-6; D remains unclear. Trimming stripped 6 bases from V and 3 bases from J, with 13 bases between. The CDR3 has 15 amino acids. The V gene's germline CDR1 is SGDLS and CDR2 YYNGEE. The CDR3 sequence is CASTGGADYNSPLHF. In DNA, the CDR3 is TGTGCCAGCACGGGTGGAGCCGACTATAATTCACCCCTCCACTTT.

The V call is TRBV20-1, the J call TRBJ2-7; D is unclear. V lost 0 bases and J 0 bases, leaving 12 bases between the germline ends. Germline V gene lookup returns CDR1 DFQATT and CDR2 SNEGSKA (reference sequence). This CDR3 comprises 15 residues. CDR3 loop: CSARDREESSYEQYF. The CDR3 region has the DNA TGCAGTGCTAGAGATCGAGAAGAAAGCTCCTACGAGCAGTACTTC.

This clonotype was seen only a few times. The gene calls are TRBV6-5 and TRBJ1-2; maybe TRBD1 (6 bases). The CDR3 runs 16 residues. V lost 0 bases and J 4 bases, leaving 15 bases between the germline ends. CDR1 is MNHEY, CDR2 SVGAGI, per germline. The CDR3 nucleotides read TGTGCCAGCAGTTACTCGAGTGCAGGGGCTGGCTATGGCTACACCTTC. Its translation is CASSYSSAGAGYGYTF.

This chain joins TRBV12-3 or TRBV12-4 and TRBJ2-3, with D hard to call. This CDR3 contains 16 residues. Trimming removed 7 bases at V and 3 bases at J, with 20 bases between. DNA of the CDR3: TGTGCCAGCACCTCTATGGGCTCCATCGCAACAGATACGCAGTATTTT. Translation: CASTSMGSIATDTQYF.

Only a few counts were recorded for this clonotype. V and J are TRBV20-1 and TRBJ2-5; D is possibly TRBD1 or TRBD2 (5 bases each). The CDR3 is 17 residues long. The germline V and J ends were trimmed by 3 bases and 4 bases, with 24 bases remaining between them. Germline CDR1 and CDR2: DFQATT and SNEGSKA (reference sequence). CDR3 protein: CSASVDSGSQGGETQYF. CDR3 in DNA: TGCAGTGCTAGTGTGGACTCCGGGTCGCAGGGTGGAGAGACCCAGTACTTC.

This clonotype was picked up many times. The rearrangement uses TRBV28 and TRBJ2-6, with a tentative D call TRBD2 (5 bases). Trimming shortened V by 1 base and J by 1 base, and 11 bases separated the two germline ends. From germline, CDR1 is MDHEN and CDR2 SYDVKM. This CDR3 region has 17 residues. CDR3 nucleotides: TGTGCCAGCAGTTTATCCCCCACGGGGTCTGGGGCCAACGTCCTGACTTTC. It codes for CASSLSPTGSGANVLTF. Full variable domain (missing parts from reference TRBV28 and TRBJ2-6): DVKVTQSSRYLVKRTGEKVFLECVQDMDHENMFWYRQDPGLGLRLIYFSYDVKMKEKGDIPEGYSVSREKKERFSLILESASTNQTSMYLCASSLSPTGSGANVLTFGAGSRLTVL.

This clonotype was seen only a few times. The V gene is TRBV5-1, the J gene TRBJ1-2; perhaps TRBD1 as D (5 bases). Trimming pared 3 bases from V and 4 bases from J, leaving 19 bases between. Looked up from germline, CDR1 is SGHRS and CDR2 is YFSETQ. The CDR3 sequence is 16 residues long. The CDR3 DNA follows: TGCGCCAGCAGCTGGGGACTACCCCCGGCTGGCTATGGCTACACCTTC. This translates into CASSWGLPPAGYGYTF. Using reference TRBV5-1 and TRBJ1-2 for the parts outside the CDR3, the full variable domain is KAGVTQTPRYLIKTRGQQVTLSCSPISGHRSVSWYQQTPGQGLQFLFEYFSETQRNKGNFPGRFSGRQFSNSRSEMNVSTLELGDSALYLCASSWGLPPAGYGYTFGSGTRLTVV.

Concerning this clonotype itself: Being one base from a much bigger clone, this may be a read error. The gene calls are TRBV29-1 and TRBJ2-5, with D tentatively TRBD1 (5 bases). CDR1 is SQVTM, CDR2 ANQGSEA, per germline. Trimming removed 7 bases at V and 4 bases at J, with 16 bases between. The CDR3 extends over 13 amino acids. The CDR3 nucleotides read TGCAGCGCCCGACAGCCAGGGATAGAGACCCAGTACTTC. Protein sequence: CSARQPGIETQYF.

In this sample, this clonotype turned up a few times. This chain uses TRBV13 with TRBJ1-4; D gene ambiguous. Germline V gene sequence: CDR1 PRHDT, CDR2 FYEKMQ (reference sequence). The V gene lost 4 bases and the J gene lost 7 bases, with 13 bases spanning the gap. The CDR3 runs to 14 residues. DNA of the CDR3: TGTGCCAGCAGCTCCCGGACCCGGGGTGAAAAACTGTTTTTT. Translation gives CASSSRTRGEKLFF.

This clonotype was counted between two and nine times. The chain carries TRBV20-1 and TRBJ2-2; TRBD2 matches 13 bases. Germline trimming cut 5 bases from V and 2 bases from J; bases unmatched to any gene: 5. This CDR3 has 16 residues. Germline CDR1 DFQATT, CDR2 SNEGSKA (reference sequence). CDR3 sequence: CSAPGLAGLNTGELFF. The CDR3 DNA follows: TGCAGTGCTCCGGGACTAGCGGGGCTAAACACCGGGGAGCTGTTTTTT.

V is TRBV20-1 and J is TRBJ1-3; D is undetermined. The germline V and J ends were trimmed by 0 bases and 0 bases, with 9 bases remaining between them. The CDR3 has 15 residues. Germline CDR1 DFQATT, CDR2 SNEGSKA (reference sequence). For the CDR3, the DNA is TGCAGTGCTAGAGATCCGGCAAGCTCTGGAAACACCATATATTTT. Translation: CSARDPASSGNTIYF.

Here the CDR3 reads CASSLRTSGVPYNEQFF. CDR3 DNA: TGCGCCAGCAGCCTTCGGACTAGCGGGGTCCCCTACAATGAGCAGTTCTTC. V is TRBV5-1 and J is TRBJ2-1; 12 bases are a match to TRBD2. Unmatched junction bases numbered 7, after V lost 4 bases and J lost 2 bases. Germline V gives CDR1 SGHRS, CDR2 YFSETQ. The CDR3 has 17 residues.

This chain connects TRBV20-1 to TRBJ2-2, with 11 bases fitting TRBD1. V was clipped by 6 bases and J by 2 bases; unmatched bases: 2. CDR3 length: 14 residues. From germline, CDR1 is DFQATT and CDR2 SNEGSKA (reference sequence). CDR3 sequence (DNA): TGCAGTGCAAGGACAGGGGGCAACACCGGGGAGCTGTTTTTT. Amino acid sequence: CSARTGGNTGELFF.

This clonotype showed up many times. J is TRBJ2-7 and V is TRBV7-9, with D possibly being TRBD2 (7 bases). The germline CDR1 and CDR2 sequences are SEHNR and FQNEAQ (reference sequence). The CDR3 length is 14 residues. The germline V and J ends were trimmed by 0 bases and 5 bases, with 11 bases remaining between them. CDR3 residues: CASSLAGGPHEQYF. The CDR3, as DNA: TGTGCCAGCAGCTTAGCCGGGGGGCCCCACGAGCAGTACTTC. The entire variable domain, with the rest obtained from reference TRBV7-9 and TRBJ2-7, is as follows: DTGVSQNPRHKITKRGQNVTFRCDPISEHNRLYWYRQTLGQGPEFLTYFQNEAQLEKSRLLSDRFSAERPKGSFSTLEIQRTEQGDSAMYLCASSLAGGPHEQYFGPGTRLTVT.

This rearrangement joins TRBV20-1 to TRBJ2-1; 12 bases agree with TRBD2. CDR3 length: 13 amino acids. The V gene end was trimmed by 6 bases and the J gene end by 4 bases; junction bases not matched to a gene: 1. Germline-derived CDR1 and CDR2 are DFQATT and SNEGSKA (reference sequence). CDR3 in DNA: TGCAGTGCCACTAGCGGGAGGTACAATGAGCAGTTCTTC. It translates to CSATSGRYNEQFF.

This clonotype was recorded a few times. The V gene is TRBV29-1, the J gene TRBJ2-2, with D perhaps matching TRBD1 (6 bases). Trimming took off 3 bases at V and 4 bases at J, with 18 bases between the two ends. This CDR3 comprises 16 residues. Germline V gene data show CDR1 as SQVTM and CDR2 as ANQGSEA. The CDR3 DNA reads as TGCAGCGTTGATGAAGGGGGAGTAGGAGGCACCGGGGAGCTGTTTTTT. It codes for CSVDEGGVGGTGELFF.

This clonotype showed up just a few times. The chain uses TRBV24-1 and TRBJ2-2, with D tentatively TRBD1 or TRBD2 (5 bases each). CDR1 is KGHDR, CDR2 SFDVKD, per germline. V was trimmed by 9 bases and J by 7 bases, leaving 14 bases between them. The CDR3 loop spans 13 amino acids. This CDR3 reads CATEGEIHGELFF. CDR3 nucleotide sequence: TGTGCCACCGAAGGGGAGATTCACGGGGAGCTGTTTTTT.

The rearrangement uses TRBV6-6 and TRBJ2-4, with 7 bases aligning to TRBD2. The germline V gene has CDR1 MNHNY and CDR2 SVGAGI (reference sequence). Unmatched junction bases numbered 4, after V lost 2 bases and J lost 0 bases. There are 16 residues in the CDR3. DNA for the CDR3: TGTGCCAGCAGTTACCGGGGGGAGGGAGCCAAAAACATTCAGTACTTC. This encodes CASSYRGEGAKNIQYF.

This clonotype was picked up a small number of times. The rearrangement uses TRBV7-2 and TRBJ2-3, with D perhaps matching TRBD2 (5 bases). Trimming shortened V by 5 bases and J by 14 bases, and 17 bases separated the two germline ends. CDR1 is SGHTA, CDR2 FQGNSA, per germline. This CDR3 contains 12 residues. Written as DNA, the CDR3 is TGTGCCAGCAGCCCCCGGCGTCTAGCTTCGTATTTT. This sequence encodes CASSPRRLASYF.

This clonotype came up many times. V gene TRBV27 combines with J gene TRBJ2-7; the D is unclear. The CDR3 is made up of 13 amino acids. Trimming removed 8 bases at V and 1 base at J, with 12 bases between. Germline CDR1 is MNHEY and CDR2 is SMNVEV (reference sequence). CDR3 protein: CASALGQSYEQYF. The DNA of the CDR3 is TGTGCCAGCGCCCTCGGGCAGTCCTACGAGCAGTACTTC.